This entry features one T cell receptor beta chain sequence. The data belong to a study of blood T cell repertoires in COVID-19. Libraries were prepared by immunoSEQ multiplex PCR; TCRdb keeps only in-frame clonotypes and omits some of them. In the table there are roughly 160,000 clones, around 81% of which are singletons. The trim removed 4 bases at V and 4 bases at J, leaving 9 bases unmatched. This CDR3 has 15 residues. The V gene's germline CDR1 is SGDLS and CDR2 YYNGEE. The receptor's source is a woman over 75 with COVID-19, enrolled during active disease. What was sequenced was peripheral blood. The V call is TRBV9, the J call TRBJ2-3; 7 positions agree with TRBD2. The CDR3 loop is CASSPMGRAPDTQYF. The CDR3 DNA sequence: TGTGCCAGCAGCCCGATGGGGAGGGCCCCAGATACGCAGTATTTT.